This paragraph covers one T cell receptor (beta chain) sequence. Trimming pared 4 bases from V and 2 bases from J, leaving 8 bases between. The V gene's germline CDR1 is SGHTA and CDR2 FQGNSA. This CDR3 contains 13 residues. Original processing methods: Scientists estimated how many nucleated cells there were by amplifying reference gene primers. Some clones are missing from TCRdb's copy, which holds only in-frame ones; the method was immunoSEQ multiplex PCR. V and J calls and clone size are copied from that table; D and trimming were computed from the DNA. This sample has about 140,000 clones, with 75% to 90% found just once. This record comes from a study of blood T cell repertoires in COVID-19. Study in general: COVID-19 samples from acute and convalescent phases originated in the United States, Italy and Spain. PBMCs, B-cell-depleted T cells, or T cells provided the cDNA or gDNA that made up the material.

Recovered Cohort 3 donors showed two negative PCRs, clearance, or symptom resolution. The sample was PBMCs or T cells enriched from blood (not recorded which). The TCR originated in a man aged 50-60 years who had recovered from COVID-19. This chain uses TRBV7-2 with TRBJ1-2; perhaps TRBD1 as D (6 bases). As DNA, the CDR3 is TGTGCCAGCAGCTCGCAGGGGAACTATGGCTACACCTTC. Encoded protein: CASSSQGNYGYTF.